Here is one TCR beta chain with its context. Its cognate antigen is unknown. The sample is drawn from a study of cytomegalovirus exposure and HLA in healthy donors. General study points: Presence/absence comparisons presumed near-even sequencing depth among donors.

PCR amplification relied on 60 Vbeta primers (plus 13 Jbeta primers). Assay used: immunoSEQ multiplex PCR; TCRdb lists only in-frame clones, some missing. Here the sample spans roughly 150,000 clones, roughly 80% being singletons. The CDR3 is made up of 15 amino acids. Germline CDR1 is MNHEY and CDR2 is SMNVEV (reference sequence). With 6 bases removed from V and 0 bases from J, the gap between germline ends came to 14 bases. The origin of this receptor is a woman in her thirties or forties in good health and CMV-seronegative. The sample comprised PBMCs. The V call is TRBV27, the J call TRBJ2-5; D unclear. This CDR3 reads CASSPRRVYQETQYF. The DNA of the CDR3 is TGTGCCAGCAGCCCTCGGAGAGTTTACCAAGAGACCCAGTACTTC.